What follows are 7 T cell receptor beta chains derived from one specimen sequenced in a study of vaccination and CD4 T cells after COVID-19. Their antigen targets remain unknown. Time point given: late sampling 161 to 241 days after vaccination in three convalescent patients. Treatment noted: roughly 11-day PBMC culture with coronavirus spike peptide pools or control peptides (ViraFEST assay). Researchers used the Oncomine TCR Beta short-read assay to sequence DNA from cultured CD4+ T cells. From the PCR reads, TCRdb called clonotypes with MiXCR, one entry per CDR3 protein. The sample has tens of thousands of distinct CDR3 sequences; around 28% are singletons. The material sequenced was CD4+ T cells from blood, cultured in vitro, taken about 7 months after SARS-CoV-2 vaccination. The source of these receptors is a human donor who had recovered from COVID-19.

This clonotype was detected a few times. V is TRBV19 and J is TRBJ2-2, with D maybe TRBD1 (5 bases). Germline V gene data show CDR1 as LNHDA and CDR2 as SQIVND (reference sequence). The CDR3 totals 14 residues. Trimming left V 7 bases short and J 1 base short, with 10 bases between. CDR3: CASTLDRNTGELFF. The CDR3 DNA is TGTGCCAGTACCTTAGACAGGAACACCGGGGAGCTGTTTTTT.

About this clonotype: A much larger clone sits a single nucleotide away, making a read error possible. This sequence joins TRBV7-3 and TRBJ2-7; D is possibly TRBD2 (6 bases). Germline V lookup: CDR1 SGHTA, CDR2 FQGTGA. Trimming took off 5 bases at V and 0 bases at J, with 11 bases between the two ends. The CDR3 consists of 14 residues. CDR3 sequence reads: CASSRGCSSYEQYF. The CDR3 coding sequence is TGTGCCAGCAGCCGGGGGTGCAGCTCCTACGAGCAGTACTTC.

This sequence joins TRBV28 and TRBJ1-2; no clear D gene. The V end lost 3 bases, the J end lost 1 base, and 12 bases lay between the germline ends. Germline CDR1 reads MDHEN; CDR2 reads SYDVKM. The CDR3 is made up of 15 amino acids. The CDR3 nucleotides are TGTGCCAGCAGTTTTTGGCAGAACCGTAACTATGGCTACACCTTC. It is translated as CASSFWQNRNYGYTF.

The chain recombines TRBV4-1 with TRBJ2-3, with TRBD2 matching 13 bases. CDR3 length equals 17 residues. V shed 4 bases and J 5 bases; nucleotides not matched to a gene: 9. CDR1 and CDR2 from the germline V gene are MGHRA and YSYEKL. This CDR3 reads CASSPDTSGRAGDTQYF. CDR3 DNA sequence: TGCGCCAGCAGCCCGGATACTAGCGGGAGGGCCGGAGATACGCAGTATTTT.

As concerns this clonotype: A read error may produce the germline difference seen at one junction end. The chain joins TRBV7-7 to TRBJ2-1; the D is unclear. This CDR3 comprises 15 residues. The germline gives CDR1 SSHAT, CDR2 FNYEAQ (reference sequence). Here the CDR3 DNA reads TGTGCTAGCAGCTTAGTATGGAGCTCCTACAATGAGCAGTTCTTC. Translating it yields CASSLVWSSYNEQFF.

J is TRBJ2-7 and V is TRBV7-2; 8 nucleotides agree with TRBD1. Per the germline V gene, CDR1 is SGHTA and CDR2 is FQGNSA. This CDR3 is built from 15 residues. V lost 1 base and J lost 4; bases outside the gene matches: 6. Written as DNA, the CDR3 is TGTGCCAGCAGCTTAGGCCGGGACAGGCCGTACGAGCAGTACTTC. Amino acids: CASSLGRDRPYEQYF.

This clonotype was seen only a few times. J is TRBJ1-5 and V is TRBV6-1, with a weak D call TRBD1 (5 bases). The CDR3 length is 16 residues. V lost 7 bases and J 6 bases, leaving 22 bases between the germline ends. Germline CDR1 is MNHNS and CDR2 is SASEGT. This CDR3 reads CASNLDGRQGSQPQHF. As DNA, the CDR3 is TGTGCCAGCAATCTAGATGGGAGGCAGGGAAGTCAGCCCCAGCATTTT.